This T cell receptor (beta chain) stems from a study of identical twins' blood T cells (dated by TCRdb to between 2011 and 2013). Regarding the study in general: Around 52 million Illumina reads were obtained across about twelve libraries, of which six were alpha-chain libraries and six were beta-chain libraries. TCR alpha and beta chain repertoires of three pairs of monozygous twins were compared using next-generation sequencing to assess genetic influence on repertoire formation.

Library preparation used 5' RACE. The sequencer was an Illumina Genome Analyzer IIx. RNA-based TCR cDNA libraries were prepared by a previously described protocol with several modifications. To prevent cross-contamination, barcodes specific to each sample were added to both ends of every TCR cDNA library during cDNA synthesis and amplification. As for the original processing: Between about 100,000 and nearly 550,000 clonotypes were identified per individual, with about 2.2 to 4 million CDR3-containing reads per library. Reads with improper barcode index combinations were discarded, after which clonesets were built for each library with the MiTCR software. MiTCR filtered or rescued low-quality reads and corrected PCR and sequencing errors when assembling CDR3 clonotypes. Artificial out-of-frame clonotypes were removed by being mapped to in-frame sequences, with one indel in the CDR3 allowed. Similarity in V and J gene usage between donors was calculated as the Jensen-Shannon divergence divided by the mean entropy. TCRdb passed the public sequencing reads through fastp at Q25 and MiXCR, retaining productive beta sequences. All rows with the same CDR3 protein become a single entry with the most common DNA and genes. Clone size and V and J calls follow TCRdb, not the original study. The sample includes 400,000 or so distinct CDR3 sequences, with roughly 27% observed a single time. The ten most abundant clones make up about 6% of the sample.

To note about this clonotype: Which antigen it targets is not known. No much larger clonotype is one base removed from it; base qualities were not supplied.

What the work shows at the level of the full study, not this receptor alone: Because the twins were reared together, environmental influences could not be excluded as an explanation for twin similarity. V gene usage, even among non-selected out-of-frame TCRbeta clonotypes, was reported to be markedly more similar within twin pairs than between unrelated donors. The number of CDR3 clonotypes shared between two donors was mainly determined by the product of the cloneset sizes of the two donors, and no clear deviation from this trend was shown by twins. Independent studies were stated to be required to validate the proposed role of the TCRalpha J segment in MHC recognition during thymic selection. Among the most abundant TCRbeta clonotypes, more CDR3 sequences were shared by each donor with her twin than with unrelated donors.

Donors were six healthy women forming three monozygous twin pairs. All three twin pairs had been reared together and were thought likely to have met the same infectious agents and vaccines. RNA was isolated from peripheral blood mononuclear cells and used to prepare TCR cDNA libraries. This TCR was sampled from a woman aged 18-49 years in good health. The sample was PBMCs.

The base sequence is TGTGCCAGCAAGACCCCTCGGCTGGGAATCAATCAGCCCCAGCATTTT. The translation is CASKTPRLGINQPQHF. The chain is encoded by TRBV7-6 joined to TRBJ1-5; the D gene cannot be resolved reliably. Trimming at the junction amounts to 7 bases on V and 3 bases on J, and the germline ends lie 19 bases apart. Measured from the cysteine to the phenylalanine, the CDR3 is 16 residues long. Only the CDR3 portion is preserved as DNA: 48 bases, with reading frame beginning at the first base. CDR1 and CDR2, looked up from the germline V gene, are SGHVS and FNYEAQ.